This is a list of T cell receptor beta chains from one sample in a study of blood T cell repertoires in COVID-19. The method was immunoSEQ multiplex PCR; TCRdb's version includes in-frame clones alone and lacks a portion of them. The sample yields around 310,000 clones, roughly nine tenths seen once. Sequenced input: PBMCs or T cells enriched from blood (not recorded which). These receptors were collected from a woman younger than 45 who had recovered from COVID-19. Each CDR3 is given with its conserved first and last residue. D genes are given only for firm matches. Clone sizes are given selectively: once, few, many, or a class where the clone is expanded.

D gene	clone size	J gene	V gene	CDR3 DNA	CDR3 protein
TRBD1	NA	TRBJ1-4	TRBV28	TGTGCCAGCAGTCCCGACAGGGGGGGCGCAACTAATGAAAAACTGTTTTTT	CASSPDRGGATNEKLFF
NA	few	TRBJ1-2	TRBV27	TGTGCCAGCAGTTTAAACCGGGACTCACTAAGCCATGGCTACACCTTC	CASSLNRDSLSHGYTF
TRBD1	NA	TRBJ1-6	TRBV29-1	TGCAGCATCCAGACAGGGGATGGTTCACCCCTCCACTTT	CSIQTGDGSPLHF
NA	NA	TRBJ1-5	TRBV12-5	TGTGCTAGTGGTTTGGTCAGGACGCCTATTCGGGGTCAGCCCCAGCATTTT	CASGLVRTPIRGQPQHF
NA	NA	TRBJ1-1	TRBV28	TGTGCCAGCAGTTCGGAGGGACTCCTGAACACTGAAGCTTTCTTT	CASSSEGLLNTEAFF
NA	NA	TRBJ1-3	TRBV19	TGTGCCAGTAGTAGGGCACGCTCTGGAAACACCATATATTTT	CASSRARSGNTIYF
NA	NA	TRBJ1-5	TRBV5-6	TGTGCCAGCAGCTTTATCCACAGACCTCTTCAGCCCCAGCATTTT	CASSFIHRPLQPQHF
TRBD1	NA	TRBJ2-7	TRBV9	TGTGCCAGCAGCGTGGGGGACAGGGGCTACGAGCAGTACTTC	CASSVGDRGYEQYF
TRBD1	NA	TRBJ2-7	TRBV7-7	TGTGCTAGCAGCTTACCACAGGGGCACTCCTACGAGCAGTACTTC	CASSLPQGHSYEQYF
NA	NA	TRBJ2-1	TRBV9	TGTGCCAGCAGCGTAGAACTAGCCCTGAGCTCCTACAATGAGCAGTTCTTC	CASSVELALSSYNEQFF
NA	NA	TRBJ2-7	TRBV18	TGTGCCAGCTCACCACCGGGACTGAGCGCCTACGAGCAGTACTTC	CASSPPGLSAYEQYF
NA	NA	TRBJ2-2	TRBV3-1/TRBV3-2	TGTGCCAGCAGCCAAGATAACAGGGCAAACGGGGAGCTGTTTTTT	CASSQDNRANGELFF
NA	NA	TRBJ2-1	TRBV5-5	TGTGCCAGCAACACACCTACCCCCCACCACAGAAGCCTCTACAATGAGCAGTTCTTC	CASNTPTPHHRSLYNEQFF
TRBD1	NA	TRBJ2-7	TRBV2	TGTGCCAGCAGTGGCGGGACAGGGGTGGGGTACGAGCAGTACTTC	CASSGGTGVGYEQYF
NA	NA	TRBJ1-2	TRBV7-9	TGTGCCAGCAGCTTATTTTCCCCCTACGGCTACACCTTC	CASSLFSPYGYTF
TRBD2	NA	TRBJ2-7	TRBV27	TGTGCCAGCAGTCGCGGTCCGCGGGAGGGCTCCTACGAGCAGTACTTC	CASSRGPREGSYEQYF
TRBD1	NA	TRBJ2-7	TRBV27	TGTGCCAGCAGGAAGGGACAGGGGGGCGAGCAGTACTTC	CASRKGQGGEQYF
NA	NA	TRBJ1-1	TRBV6-5	TGTGCCAGCAGTTACTCCATAGGGAGCCGCTTT	CASSYSIGSRF